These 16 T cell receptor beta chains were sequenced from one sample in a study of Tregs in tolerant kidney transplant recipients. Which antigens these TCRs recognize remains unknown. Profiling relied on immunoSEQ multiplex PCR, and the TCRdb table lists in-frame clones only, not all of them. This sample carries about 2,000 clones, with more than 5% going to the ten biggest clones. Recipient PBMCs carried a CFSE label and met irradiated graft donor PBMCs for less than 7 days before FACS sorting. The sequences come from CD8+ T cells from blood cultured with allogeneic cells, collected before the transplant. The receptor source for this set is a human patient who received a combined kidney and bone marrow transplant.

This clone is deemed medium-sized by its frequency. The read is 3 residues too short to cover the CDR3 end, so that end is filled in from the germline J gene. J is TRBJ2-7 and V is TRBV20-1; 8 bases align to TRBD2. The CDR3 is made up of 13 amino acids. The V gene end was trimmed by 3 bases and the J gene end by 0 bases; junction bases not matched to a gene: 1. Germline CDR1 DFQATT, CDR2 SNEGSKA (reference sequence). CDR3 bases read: TGCAGTGCTAGGGGGACTAGCTCCTACGAG. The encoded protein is CSARGTSSYE. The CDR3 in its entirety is CSARGTSSYEQYF.

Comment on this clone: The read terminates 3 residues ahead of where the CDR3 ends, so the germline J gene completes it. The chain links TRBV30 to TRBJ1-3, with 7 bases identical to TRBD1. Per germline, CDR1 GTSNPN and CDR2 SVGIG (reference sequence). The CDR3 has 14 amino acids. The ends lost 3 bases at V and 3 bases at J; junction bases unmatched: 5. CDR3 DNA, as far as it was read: TGTGCCTGGAGCACAGGGGTTAGTGGAAACACC. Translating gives CAWSTGVSGNT. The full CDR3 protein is CAWSTGVSGNTIYF.

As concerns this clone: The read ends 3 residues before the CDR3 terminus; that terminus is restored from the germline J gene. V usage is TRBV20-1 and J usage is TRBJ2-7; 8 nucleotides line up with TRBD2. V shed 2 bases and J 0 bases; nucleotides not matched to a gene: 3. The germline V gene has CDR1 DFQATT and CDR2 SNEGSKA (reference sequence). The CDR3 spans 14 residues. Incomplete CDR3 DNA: TGCAGTGCTAGAAGTCTAGCGGGCTCCTACGAG. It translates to CSARSLAGSYE. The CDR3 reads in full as CSARSLAGSYEQYF.

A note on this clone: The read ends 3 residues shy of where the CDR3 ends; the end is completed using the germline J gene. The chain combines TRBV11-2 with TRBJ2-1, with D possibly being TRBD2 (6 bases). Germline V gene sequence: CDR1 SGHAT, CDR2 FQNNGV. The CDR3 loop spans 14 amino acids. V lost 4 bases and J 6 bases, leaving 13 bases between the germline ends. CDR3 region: CASSSWTIINEQFF. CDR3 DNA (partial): TGTGCCAGCAGCTCCTGGACTATTATCAATGAG. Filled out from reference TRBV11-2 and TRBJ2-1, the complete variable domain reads EAGVAQSPRYKIIEKRQSVAFWCNPISGHATLYWYQQILGQGPKLLIQFQNNGVVDDSQLPKDRFSAERLKGVDSTLKIQPAKLEDSAVYLCASSSWTIINEQFFGPGTRLTVL.

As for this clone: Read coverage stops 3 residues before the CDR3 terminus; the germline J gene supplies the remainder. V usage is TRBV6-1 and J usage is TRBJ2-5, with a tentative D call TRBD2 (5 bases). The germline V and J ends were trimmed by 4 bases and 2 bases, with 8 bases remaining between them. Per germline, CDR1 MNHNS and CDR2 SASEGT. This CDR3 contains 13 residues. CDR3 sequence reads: CASSGEGQETQYF. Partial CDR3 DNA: TGTGCCAGCAGTGGCGAGGGTCAAGAGACC.

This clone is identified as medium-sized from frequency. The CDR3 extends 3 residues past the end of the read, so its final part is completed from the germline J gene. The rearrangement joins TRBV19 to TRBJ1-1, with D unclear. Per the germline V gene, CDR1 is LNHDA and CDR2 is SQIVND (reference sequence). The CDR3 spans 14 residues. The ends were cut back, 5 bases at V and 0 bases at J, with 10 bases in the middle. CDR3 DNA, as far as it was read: TGTGCCAGTAGTTTTCAGGTCATGAACACTGAA. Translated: CASSFQVMNTE. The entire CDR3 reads CASSFQVMNTEAFF.

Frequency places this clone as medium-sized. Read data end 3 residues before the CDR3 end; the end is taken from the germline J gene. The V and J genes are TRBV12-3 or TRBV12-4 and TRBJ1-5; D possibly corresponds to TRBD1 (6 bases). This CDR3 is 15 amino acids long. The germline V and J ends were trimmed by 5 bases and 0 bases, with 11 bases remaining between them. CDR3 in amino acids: CASSPDSYSNQPQHF. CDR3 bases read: TGTGCCAGCAGTCCGGACAGTTATAGCAATCAGCCC.

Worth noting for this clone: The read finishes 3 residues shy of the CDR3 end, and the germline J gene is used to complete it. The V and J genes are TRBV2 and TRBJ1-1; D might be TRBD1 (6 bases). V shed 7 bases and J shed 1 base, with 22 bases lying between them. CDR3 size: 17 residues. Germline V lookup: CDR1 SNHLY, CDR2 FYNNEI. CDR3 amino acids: CASTTRGGAWWNTEAFF. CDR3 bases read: TGTGCCAGCACCACCCGGGGGGGGGCTTGGTGGAACACTGAA.

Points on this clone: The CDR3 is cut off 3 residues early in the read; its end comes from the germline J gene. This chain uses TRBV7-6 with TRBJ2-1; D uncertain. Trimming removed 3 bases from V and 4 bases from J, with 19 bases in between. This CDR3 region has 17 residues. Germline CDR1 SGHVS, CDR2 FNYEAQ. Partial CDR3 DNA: TGTGCCAGCAGCTTTACGTCCGTAGCTAGTAGGTACAATGAG. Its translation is CASSFTSVASRYNE. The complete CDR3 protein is CASSFTSVASRYNEQFF.

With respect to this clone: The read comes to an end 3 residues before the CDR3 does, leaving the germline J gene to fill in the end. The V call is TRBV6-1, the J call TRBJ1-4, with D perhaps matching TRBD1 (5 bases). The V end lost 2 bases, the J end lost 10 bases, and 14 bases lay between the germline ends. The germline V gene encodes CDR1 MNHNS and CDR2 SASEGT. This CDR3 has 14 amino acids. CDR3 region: CASSEFKTGGKLFF. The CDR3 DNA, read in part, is TGTGCCAGCAGTGAATTTAAGACCGGGGGAAAA.

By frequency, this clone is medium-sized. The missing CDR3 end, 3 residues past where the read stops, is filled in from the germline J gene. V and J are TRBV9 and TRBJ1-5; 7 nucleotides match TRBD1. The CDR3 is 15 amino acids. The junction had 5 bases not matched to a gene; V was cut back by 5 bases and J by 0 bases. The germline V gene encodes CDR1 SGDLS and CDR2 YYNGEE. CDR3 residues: CASSLGQNSNQPQHF. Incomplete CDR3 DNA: TGTGCCAGCAGTTTGGGACAGAATAGCAATCAGCCC.

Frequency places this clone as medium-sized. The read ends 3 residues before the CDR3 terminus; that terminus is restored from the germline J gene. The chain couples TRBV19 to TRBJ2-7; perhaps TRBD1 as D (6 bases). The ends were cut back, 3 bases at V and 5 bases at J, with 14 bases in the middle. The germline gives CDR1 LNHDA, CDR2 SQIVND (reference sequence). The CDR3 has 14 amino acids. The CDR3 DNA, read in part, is TGTGCCAGTAGTATTTCGGAGACAGGAAACGAG. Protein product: CASSISETGNE. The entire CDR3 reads CASSISETGNEQYF.

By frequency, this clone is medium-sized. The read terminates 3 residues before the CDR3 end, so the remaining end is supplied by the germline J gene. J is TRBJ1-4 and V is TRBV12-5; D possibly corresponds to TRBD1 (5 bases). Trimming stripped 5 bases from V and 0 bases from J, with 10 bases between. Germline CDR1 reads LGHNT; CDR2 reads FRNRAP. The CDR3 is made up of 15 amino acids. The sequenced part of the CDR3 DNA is TGTGCTAGTGGTGAGGACAACCCAACTAATGAAAAA. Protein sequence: CASGEDNPTNEK. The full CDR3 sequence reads CASGEDNPTNEKLFF.

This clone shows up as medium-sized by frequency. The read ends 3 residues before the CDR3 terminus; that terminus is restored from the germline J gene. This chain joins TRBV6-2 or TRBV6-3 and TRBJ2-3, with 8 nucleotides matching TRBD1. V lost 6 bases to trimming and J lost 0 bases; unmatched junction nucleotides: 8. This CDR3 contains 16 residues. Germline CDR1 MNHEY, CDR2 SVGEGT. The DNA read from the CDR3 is TGTGCCAGCAGCCGCCTCAGGGGGCTCAGCACAGATACG. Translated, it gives CASSRLRGLSTDT. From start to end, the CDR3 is CASSRLRGLSTDTQYF.

The covered CDR3 bases are TGCAGTGCTAGAGATCCGGAAGCCAGATTAGCCCCAGGGAATGAG. It yields the protein CSARDPEARLAPGNE. The entire CDR3 protein is CSARDPEARLAPGNEQFF. The genes are TRBV20-1 and TRBJ2-1, with D possibly TRBD1 on 5 matching bases. The read finishes 3 residues shy of the CDR3 end, and the germline J gene is used to complete it. Germline V gives CDR1 DFQATT, CDR2 SNEGSKA (reference sequence). The CDR3 has 18 amino acids. Trimming took off 0 bases at V and 7 bases at J, with 25 bases between the two ends.

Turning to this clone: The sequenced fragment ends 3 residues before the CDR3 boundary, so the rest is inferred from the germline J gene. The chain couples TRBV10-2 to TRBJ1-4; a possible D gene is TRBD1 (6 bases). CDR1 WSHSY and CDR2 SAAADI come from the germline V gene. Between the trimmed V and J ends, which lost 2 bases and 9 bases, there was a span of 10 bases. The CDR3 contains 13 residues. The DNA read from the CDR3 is TGCGCCAGCAGTGAGATGGGGGCACAAAAA. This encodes CASSEMGAQK. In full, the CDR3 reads CASSEMGAQKLFF.